This T cell receptor beta chain emerged from a study of CD8+CD57+ T cells in acquired aplastic anemia. As for the study in general: The DNA of sorted CD4+ and CD8+ cells averaged roughly 3.2 ug.

This clonotype was counted many times. The antigen is not known. Genomic DNA, serving as template, underwent TCR beta VDJ and CDR3 profiling. TCRdb re-analysed the reads in MiXCR, keeping a single row per CDR3 protein. Among 150,000 to 200,000 distinct CDR3 sequences listed, around 48% were seen once. The authors sequenced patients whose flow cytometry had shown CD8+CD57+ cell expansion. The diagnosis in all patients was severe acquired aplastic anemia. This CDR3 is built from 16 residues. The ends were cut back, 5 bases at V and 2 bases at J, with 16 bases in the middle. The germline gives CDR1 SGHAT, CDR2 FQDESV (reference sequence). Whole-study findings and limits: Any difference that existed in CD8+ Simpson's diversity between patients and controls was not significant.

V is TRBV11-1 and J is TRBJ1-3, with D perhaps matching TRBD1 (5 bases). The sequenced sample was sorted CD4+, CD8+, or CD8+CD57+ T cells (not recorded which) from PBMCs. The TCR originated in a human donor with aplastic anemia. CDR3 DNA sequence: TGTGCCAGCAGCCTTGCGGGGCCCGAGGCTGGAAACACCATATATTTT. Translating gives CASSLAGPEAGNTIYF.